These 6 T cell receptor beta chains originate from one sample sequenced in a study of blood T cells in healthy people across ages. A sample-barcoded 5' primer and a J-beta primer mix were used in a second PCR of roughly 6 to 11 cycles. One entry per CDR3 protein results from TCRdb running MiXCR on the 5' RACE reads. In the table there are hundreds of thousands of distinct CDR3 sequences, 40% to 45% of which are singletons. The sequenced sample consisted of blood. The receptor source for this set is an elderly man in good health.

This chain links TRBV28 with TRBJ2-5; D is unresolved. The J call may be incorrect, as the DNA end agrees better with TRBJ2-7. Germline CDR1 reads MDHEN; CDR2 reads SYDVKM. This CDR3 is 12 amino acids long. As DNA, the CDR3 is TGTGCCAGTAACACAAGGACGTCCGAGCAGTACTTC. Amino acids: CASNTRTSEQYF.

The V gene is TRBV28, the J gene TRBJ2-4; 7 nucleotides align to TRBD2. The CDR3 consists of 16 residues. In germline, CDR1 is MDHEN, CDR2 SYDVKM. Losses at the gene ends were 7 bases for V and 6 bases for J; bases not matched to a gene: 15. CDR3 region: CASTYPGGRRGNIQYF. As DNA, the CDR3 is TGTGCCAGCACCTACCCGGGGGGAAGGCGAGGAAACATTCAGTACTTC.

There are a few counts of this clonotype. The CDR3 DNA follows: TGTGCCAGCAGCTTAGAAGGGGTCCAGACCCAGTTCTTC. Translated: CASSLEGVQTQFF. V is TRBV7-2 and J is TRBJ2-1, with D tentatively TRBD1 (5 bases). The CDR3 is 13 residues long. Between the trimmed V and J ends, which lost 1 base and 13 bases, there was a span of 14 bases. Germline V lookup: CDR1 SGHTA, CDR2 FQGNSA.

The chain joins TRBV20-1 to TRBJ2-6; no firm D call. V was cut by 0 bases and J by 0 bases, with 6 bases left in between. The germline V gene encodes CDR1 DFQATT and CDR2 SNEGSKA (reference sequence). The CDR3 spans 15 residues. CDR3 amino acids: CSAREGNSGANVLTF. In DNA form, the CDR3 reads TGCAGTGCTAGAGAGGGGAACTCTGGGGCCAACGTCCTGACTTTC.

The chain couples TRBV6-4 to TRBJ2-1, with D possibly TRBD2 on 6 matching bases. The CDR3 contains 13 residues. V lost 2 bases to trimming and J lost 12 bases, with 14 bases between them. The V gene's germline CDR1 is MRHNA and CDR2 SNTAGT. CDR3 sequence: CASSDDQETRQFF. DNA of the CDR3: TGTGCCAGCAGTGACGATCAGGAGACTAGGCAGTTCTTC.

J is TRBJ2-1 and V is TRBV28; TRBD1 matches 8 bases. V shed 5 bases, J shed 8 bases, and the junction held 11 bases outside the gene matches. The CDR3 loop spans 15 amino acids. Looked up from germline, CDR1 is MDHEN and CDR2 is SYDVKM. In DNA, the CDR3 is TGTGCCAGCAGTCCGACAGGGGTGGTGGGCGATGAGCAGTTCTTC. Its protein is CASSPTGVVGDEQFF.